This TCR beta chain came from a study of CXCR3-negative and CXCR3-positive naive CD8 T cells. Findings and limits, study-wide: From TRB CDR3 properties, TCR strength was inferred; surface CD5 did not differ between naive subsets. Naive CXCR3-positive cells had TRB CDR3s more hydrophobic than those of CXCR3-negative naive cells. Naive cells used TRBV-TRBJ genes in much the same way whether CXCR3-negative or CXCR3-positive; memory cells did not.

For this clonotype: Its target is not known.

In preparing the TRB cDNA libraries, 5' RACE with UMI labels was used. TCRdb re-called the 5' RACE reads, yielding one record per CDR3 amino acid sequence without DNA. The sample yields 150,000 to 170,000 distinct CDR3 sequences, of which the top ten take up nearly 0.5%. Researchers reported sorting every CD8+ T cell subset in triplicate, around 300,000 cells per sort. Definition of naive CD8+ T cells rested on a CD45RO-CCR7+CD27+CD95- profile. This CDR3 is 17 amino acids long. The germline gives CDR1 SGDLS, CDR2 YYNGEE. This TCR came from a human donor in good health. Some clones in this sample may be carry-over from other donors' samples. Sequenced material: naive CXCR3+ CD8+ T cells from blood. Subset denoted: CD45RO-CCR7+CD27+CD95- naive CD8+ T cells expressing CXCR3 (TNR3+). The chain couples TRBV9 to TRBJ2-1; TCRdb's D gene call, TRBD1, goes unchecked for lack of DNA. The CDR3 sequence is CASSPGGGTSPYNEQFF. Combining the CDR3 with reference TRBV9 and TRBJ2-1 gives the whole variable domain DSGVTQTPKHLITATGQRVTLRCSPRSGDLSVYWYQQSLDQGLQFLIQYYNGEERAKGNILERFSAQQFPDLHSELNLSSLELGDSALYFCASSPGGGTSPYNEQFFGPGTRLTVL.